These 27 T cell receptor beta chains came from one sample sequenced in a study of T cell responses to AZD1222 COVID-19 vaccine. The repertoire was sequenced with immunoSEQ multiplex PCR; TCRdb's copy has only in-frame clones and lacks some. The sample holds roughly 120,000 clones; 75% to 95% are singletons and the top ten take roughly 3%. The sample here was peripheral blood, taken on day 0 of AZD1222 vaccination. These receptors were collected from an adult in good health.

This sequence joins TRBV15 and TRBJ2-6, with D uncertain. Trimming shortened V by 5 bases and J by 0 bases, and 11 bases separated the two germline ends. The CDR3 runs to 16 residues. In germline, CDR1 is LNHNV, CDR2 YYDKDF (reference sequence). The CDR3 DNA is TGTGCCACCAGCTCGGTAAAAAGCTCTGGGGCCAACGTCCTGACTTTC. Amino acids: CATSSVKSSGANVLTF.

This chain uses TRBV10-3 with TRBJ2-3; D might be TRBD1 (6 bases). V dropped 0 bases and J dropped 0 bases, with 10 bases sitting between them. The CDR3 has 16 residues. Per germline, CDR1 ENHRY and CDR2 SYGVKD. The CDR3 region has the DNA TGTGCCATCAGTGAGTCGGGGGCGACAAGCACAGATACGCAGTATTTT. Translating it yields CAISESGATSTDTQYF.

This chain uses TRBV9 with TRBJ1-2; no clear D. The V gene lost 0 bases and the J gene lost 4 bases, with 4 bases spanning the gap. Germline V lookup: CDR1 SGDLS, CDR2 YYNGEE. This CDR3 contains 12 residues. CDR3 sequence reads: CASSVALYGYTF. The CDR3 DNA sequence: TGTGCCAGCAGCGTAGCCCTCTATGGCTACACCTTC.

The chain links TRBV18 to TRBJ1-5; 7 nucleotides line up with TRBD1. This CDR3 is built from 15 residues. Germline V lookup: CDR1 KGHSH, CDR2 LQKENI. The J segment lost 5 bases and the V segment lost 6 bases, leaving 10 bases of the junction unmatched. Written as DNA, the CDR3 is TGTGCCAGCTCGTCAGACAGGGTGAAAGATCAGCCCCAGCATTTT. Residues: CASSSDRVKDQPQHF.

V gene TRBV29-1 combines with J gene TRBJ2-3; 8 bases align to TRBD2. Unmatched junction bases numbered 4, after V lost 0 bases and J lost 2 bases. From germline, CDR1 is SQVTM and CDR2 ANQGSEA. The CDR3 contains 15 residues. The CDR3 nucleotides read TGCAGCGTTGAAGAATGGCGGGGGGCCACAGATACGCAGTATTTT. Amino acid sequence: CSVEEWRGATDTQYF.

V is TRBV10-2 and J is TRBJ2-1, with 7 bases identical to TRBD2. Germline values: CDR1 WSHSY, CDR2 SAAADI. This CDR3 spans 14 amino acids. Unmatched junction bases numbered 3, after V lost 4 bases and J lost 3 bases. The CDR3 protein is CASSVAGIYNEQFF. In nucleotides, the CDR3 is TGCGCCAGCAGTGTAGCGGGTATCTACAATGAGCAGTTCTTC.

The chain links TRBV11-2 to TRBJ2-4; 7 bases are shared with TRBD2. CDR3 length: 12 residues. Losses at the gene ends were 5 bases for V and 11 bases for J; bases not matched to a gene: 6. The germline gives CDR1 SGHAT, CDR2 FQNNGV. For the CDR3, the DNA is TGTGCCAGCAGCCCTCGGGGGGAGCTTCAGTACTTC. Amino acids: CASSPRGELQYF.

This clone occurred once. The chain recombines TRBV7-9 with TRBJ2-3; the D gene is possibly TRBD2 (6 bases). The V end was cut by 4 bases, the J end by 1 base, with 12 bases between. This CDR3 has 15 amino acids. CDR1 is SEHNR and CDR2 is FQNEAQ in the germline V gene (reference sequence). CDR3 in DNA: TGTGCCAGCAGCTCTCGGGAGTTTGGCACAGATACGCAGTATTTT. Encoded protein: CASSSREFGTDTQYF.

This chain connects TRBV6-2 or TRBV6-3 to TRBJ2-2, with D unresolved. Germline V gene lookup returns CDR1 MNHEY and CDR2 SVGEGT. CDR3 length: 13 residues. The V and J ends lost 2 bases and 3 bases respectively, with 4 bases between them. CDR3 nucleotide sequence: TGTGCCAGCAGTTACGGGGACACCGGGGAGCTGTTTTTT. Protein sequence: CASSYGDTGELFF.

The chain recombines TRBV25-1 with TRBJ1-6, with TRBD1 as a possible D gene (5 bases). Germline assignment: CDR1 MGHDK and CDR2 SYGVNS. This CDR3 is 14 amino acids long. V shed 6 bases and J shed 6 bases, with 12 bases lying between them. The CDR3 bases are TGTGCCAGCAGCGAGCTCGACAGTAATTCACCCCTCCACTTT. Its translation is CASSELDSNSPLHF.

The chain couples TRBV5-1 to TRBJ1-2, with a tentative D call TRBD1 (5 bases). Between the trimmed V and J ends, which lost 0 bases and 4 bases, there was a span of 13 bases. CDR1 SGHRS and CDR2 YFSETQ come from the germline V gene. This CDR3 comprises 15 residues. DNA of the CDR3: TGCGCCAGCAGCTTGGCGACAGTGGCCCCCTATGGCTACACCTTC. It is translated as CASSLATVAPYGYTF.

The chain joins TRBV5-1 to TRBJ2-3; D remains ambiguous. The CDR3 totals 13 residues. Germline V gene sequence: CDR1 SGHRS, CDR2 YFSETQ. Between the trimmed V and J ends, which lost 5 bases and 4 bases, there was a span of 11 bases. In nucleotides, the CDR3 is TGCGCCAGCAGAGAAAGGGATCCAGATACGCAGTATTTT. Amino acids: CASRERDPDTQYF. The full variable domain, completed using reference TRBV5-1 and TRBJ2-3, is KAGVTQTPRYLIKTRGQQVTLSCSPISGHRSVSWYQQTPGQGLQFLFEYFSETQRNKGNFPGRFSGRQFSNSRSEMNVSTLELGDSALYLCASRERDPDTQYFGPGTRLTVL.

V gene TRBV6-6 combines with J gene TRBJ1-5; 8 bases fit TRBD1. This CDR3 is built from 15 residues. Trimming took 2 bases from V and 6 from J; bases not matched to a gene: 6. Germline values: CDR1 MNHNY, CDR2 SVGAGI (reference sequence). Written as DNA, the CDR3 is TGTGCCAGCAGTTACGCAGGGGGCGGTAGTCAGCCCCAGCATTTT. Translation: CASSYAGGGSQPQHF.

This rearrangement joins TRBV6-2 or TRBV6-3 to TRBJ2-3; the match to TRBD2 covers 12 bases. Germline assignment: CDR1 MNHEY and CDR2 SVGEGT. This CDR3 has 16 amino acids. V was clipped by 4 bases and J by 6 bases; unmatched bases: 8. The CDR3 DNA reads TGTGCCAGCAGTTCCCACGGACTAGCGGGACCTGATACGCAGTATTTT. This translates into CASSSHGLAGPDTQYF.

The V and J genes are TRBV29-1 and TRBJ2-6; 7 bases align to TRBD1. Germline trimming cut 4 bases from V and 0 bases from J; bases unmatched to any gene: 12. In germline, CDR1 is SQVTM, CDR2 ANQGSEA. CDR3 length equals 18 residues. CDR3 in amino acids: CSVVTGTESFSGANVLTF. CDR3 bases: TGCAGCGTTGTTACCGGGACAGAATCGTTCTCTGGGGCCAACGTCCTGACTTTC.

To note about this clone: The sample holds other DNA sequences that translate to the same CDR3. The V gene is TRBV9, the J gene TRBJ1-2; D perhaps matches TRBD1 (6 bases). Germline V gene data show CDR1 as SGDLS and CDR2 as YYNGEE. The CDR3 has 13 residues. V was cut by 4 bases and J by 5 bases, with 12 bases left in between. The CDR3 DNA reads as TGTGCCAGCAGCCCCAGGGGTGATTATGGCTACACCTTC. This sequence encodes CASSPRGDYGYTF.

CDR3 coding DNA: TGTGCCAGCAGCGCCGATGGAAACACCATATATTTT. Translating it yields CASSADGNTIYF. V and J are TRBV5-5 and TRBJ1-3; no definite D call. V was pared by 4 bases and J by 3 bases, with 5 bases between. This CDR3 is built from 12 residues. CDR1 is SGHKS and CDR2 is YYEKEE in the germline V gene (reference sequence).

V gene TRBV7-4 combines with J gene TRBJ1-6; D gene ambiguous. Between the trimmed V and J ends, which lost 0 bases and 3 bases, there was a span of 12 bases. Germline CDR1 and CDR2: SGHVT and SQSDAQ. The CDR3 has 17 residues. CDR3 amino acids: CASSLALPGVYNSPLHF. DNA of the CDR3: TGTGCCAGCAGCTTAGCGCTTCCTGGGGTCTATAATTCACCCCTCCACTTT.

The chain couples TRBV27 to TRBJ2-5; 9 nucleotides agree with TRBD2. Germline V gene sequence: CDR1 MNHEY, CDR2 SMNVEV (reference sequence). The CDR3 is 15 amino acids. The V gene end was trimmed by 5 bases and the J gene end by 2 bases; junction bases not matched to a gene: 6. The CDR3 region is CASSRFLAGQETQYF. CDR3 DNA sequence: TGTGCCAGCAGTCGGTTTCTAGCGGGGCAAGAGACCCAGTACTTC.

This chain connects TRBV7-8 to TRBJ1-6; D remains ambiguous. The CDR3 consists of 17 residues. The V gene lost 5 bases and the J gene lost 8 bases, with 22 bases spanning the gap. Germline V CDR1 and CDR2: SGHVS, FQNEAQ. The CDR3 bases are TGTGCCAGCAGCGCCGGGAGGTTCCGGGATGAAGATTCACCCCTCCACTTT. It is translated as CASSAGRFRDEDSPLHF.

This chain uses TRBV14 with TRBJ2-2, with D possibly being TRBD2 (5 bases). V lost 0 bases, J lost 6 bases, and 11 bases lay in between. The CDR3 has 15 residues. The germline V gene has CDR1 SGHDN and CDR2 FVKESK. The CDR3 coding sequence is TGTGCCAGCAGCCAAGATCCACAGAGGGCCGGGGAGCTGTTTTTT. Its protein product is CASSQDPQRAGELFF. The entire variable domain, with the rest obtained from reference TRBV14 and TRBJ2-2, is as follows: EAGVTQFPSHSVIEKGQTVTLRCDPISGHDNLYWYRRVMGKEIKFLLHFVKESKQDESGMPNNRFLAERTGGTYSTLKVQPAELEDSGVYFCASSQDPQRAGELFFGEGSRLTVL.

The CDR3 loop reads CASRRGAGPATNEKLFF. The CDR3 DNA follows: TGCGCCAGCCGAAGGGGGGCAGGACCTGCAACTAATGAAAAACTGTTTTTT. The genes are TRBV10-2 and TRBJ1-4; perhaps TRBD1 as D (6 bases). The germline gives CDR1 WSHSY, CDR2 SAAADI. The CDR3 runs to 17 residues. Between the trimmed V and J ends, which lost 8 bases and 0 bases, there was a span of 19 bases.

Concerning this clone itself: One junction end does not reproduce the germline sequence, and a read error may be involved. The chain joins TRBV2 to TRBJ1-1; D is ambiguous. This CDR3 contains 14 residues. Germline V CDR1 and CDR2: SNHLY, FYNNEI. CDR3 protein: CAGSETIMNTEAFF. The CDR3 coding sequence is TGTGCCGGCAGTGAGACAATCATGAACACTGAAGCTTTCTTT.

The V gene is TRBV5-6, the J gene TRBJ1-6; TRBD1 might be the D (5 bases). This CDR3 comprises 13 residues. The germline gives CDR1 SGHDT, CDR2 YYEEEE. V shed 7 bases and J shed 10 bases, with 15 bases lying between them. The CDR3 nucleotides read TGTGCCAGCTCGGGACGGGCCTTATCACCCCTCCACTTT. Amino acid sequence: CASSGRALSPLHF.

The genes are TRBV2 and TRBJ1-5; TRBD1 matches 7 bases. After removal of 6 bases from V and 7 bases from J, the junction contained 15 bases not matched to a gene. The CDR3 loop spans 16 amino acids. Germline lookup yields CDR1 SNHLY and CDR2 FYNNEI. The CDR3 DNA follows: TGTGCCAGCAGCTCACAGGGGAGGGCTTCGGGACAGCCCCAGCATTTT. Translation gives CASSSQGRASGQPQHF.

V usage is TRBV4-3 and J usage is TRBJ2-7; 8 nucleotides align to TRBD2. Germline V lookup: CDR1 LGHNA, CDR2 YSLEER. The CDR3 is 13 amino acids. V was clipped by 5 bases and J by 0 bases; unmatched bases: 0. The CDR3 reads CASSTSGSYEQYF. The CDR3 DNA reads TGCGCCAGCAGCACTAGCGGCTCCTACGAGCAGTACTTC.

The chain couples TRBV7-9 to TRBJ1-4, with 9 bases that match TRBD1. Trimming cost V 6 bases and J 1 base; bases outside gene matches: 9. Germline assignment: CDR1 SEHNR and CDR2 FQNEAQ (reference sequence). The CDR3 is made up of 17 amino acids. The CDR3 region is CASSFGQGLGTNEKLFF. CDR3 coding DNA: TGTGCCAGCAGTTTTGGACAGGGGCTTGGAACTAATGAAAAACTGTTTTTT.